One and the same sample provided the 8 T cell receptor beta chains below, sequenced in a study of shared clonotypes between healthy human individuals (dated by TCRdb to 2019 to 2021). The library was generated by the immunoSEQ multiplex PCR assay. TCRdb took over this immuneACCESS table, retaining in-frame rearrangements with V and J assigned. Such tables are incomplete; in checked studies, under half of the missing clones stem from an unresolved V gene, and the remainder is unexplained. Counted in this sample were about 2,100,000 clones; about 92% of them appeared once. The ten top clones hold over 1.5% of the sample. For the CD8 naive samples, CD45RO-negative cells were positively selected for CCR7, yielding a CD45RA+CCR7+ population from which TemRA cells were excluded. The sample was naive CD8+ T cells from PBMCs. Interpreted using the paper, the cell subset or site label stands for: CD45RA+CCR7+. Every receptor here comes from a man between 18 and 35 years old in good health. Some clones in this sample may be carry-over from other donors' samples.

The genes are TRBV11-2 and TRBJ2-1; D unresolved. This CDR3 is built from 16 residues. Germline CDR1 is SGHAT and CDR2 is FQNNGV. The V gene lost 5 bases and the J gene lost 0 bases, with 14 bases spanning the gap. The CDR3 protein is CASSPVLGSSYNEQFF. CDR3 in DNA: TGTGCCAGCAGCCCGGTCCTGGGAAGCTCCTACAATGAGCAGTTCTTC.

V and J are TRBV11-2 and TRBJ1-1, with D tentatively TRBD1 (5 bases). CDR3 length equals 16 residues. Per germline, CDR1 SGHAT and CDR2 FQNNGV. V was trimmed by 1 base and J by 0 bases, leaving 12 bases between them. The CDR3 bases are TGTGCCAGCAGCTTAGGGCGGACATTCATGAACACTGAAGCTTTCTTT. Protein sequence: CASSLGRTFMNTEAFF.

A note on this clone: Distinct nucleotide sequences in the sample also encode this CDR3. V is TRBV28 and J is TRBJ2-1; 8 nucleotides agree with TRBD2. V gave up 1 base and J gave up 4 bases; unmatched junction bases: 3. The CDR3 is 15 residues long. Germline assignment: CDR1 MDHEN and CDR2 SYDVKM. The CDR3 region is CASSLLLADYNEQFF. In nucleotides, the CDR3 is TGTGCCAGCAGTTTATTACTAGCGGATTACAATGAGCAGTTCTTC.

The V gene is TRBV19, the J gene TRBJ1-1; D is uncertain. Germline assignment: CDR1 LNHDA and CDR2 SQIVND (reference sequence). V lost 6 bases to trimming and J lost 3 bases, with 17 bases between them. The CDR3 contains 15 residues. CDR3 protein: CASRGFYLEDTEAFF. The DNA for the CDR3 is TGTGCCAGTAGAGGGTTCTACTTGGAGGACACTGAAGCTTTCTTT.

The chain carries TRBV7-9 and TRBJ2-6; possibly TRBD1 for D (6 bases). CDR1 and CDR2 from the germline V gene are SEHNR and FQNEAQ (reference sequence). This CDR3 is built from 16 residues. Trimming pared 4 bases from V and 4 bases from J, leaving 14 bases between. CDR3 protein: CASSSTTGPGANVLTF. The CDR3 DNA reads as TGTGCCAGCAGCTCGACGACAGGACCCGGGGCCAACGTCCTGACTTTC.

The V gene is TRBV4-1, the J gene TRBJ2-7; D is unresolved. The CDR3 length is 14 residues. From germline, CDR1 is MGHRA and CDR2 YSYEKL. V lost 2 bases and J lost 2, with 10 bases in between. CDR3 amino acids: CASSQLSSPYEQYF. The CDR3 DNA reads TGCGCCAGCAGCCAACTATCTAGTCCCTACGAGCAGTACTTC.

The chain combines TRBV4-1 with TRBJ2-5; possible D gene TRBD1, 6 bases. The V end was cut by 3 bases, the J end by 0 bases, with 8 bases between. Germline V gene data show CDR1 as MGHRA and CDR2 as YSYEKL. This CDR3 has 14 residues. The CDR3 spells CASSHTGYQETQYF. CDR3 nucleotide sequence: TGCGCCAGCAGCCATACAGGGTACCAAGAGACCCAGTACTTC.

V gene TRBV25-1 combines with J gene TRBJ1-1; the D is unclear. Germline CDR1 and CDR2: MGHDK and SYGVNS. The CDR3 is 13 amino acids. Trimming stripped 1 base from V and 4 bases from J, with 7 bases between. The CDR3 here is CASSESAATEAFF. The CDR3 DNA is TGTGCCAGCAGTGAATCCGCAGCCACTGAAGCTTTCTTT.